A single sample is the source of the 32 T cell receptor beta chains below, sequenced in a study of cytomegalovirus exposure and HLA in healthy donors. The PCR was carried out with 60 Vbeta primers and 13 Jbeta primers. This table comes from immunoSEQ multiplex PCR, and its TCRdb copy is limited to in-frame clones, with some not included. Counted here are under 150,000 clones, over 70% occurring once; the ten biggest clones make up around 1.8%. Sequences were obtained from PBMCs. These receptors were collected from a woman aged 40 to 50 in good health and CMV-seronegative.

The chain joins TRBV9 to TRBJ2-1; D is perhaps TRBD2 (6 bases). CDR1 and CDR2 (germline): SGDLS, YYNGEE. This CDR3 region has 15 residues. V dropped 2 bases and J dropped 4 bases, with 13 bases sitting between them. The CDR3 nucleotides read TGTGCCAGCAGCGTGGGCCAGGAGGGGTACAATGAGCAGTTCTTC. It encodes CASSVGQEGYNEQFF. Drawing the rest from reference TRBV9 and TRBJ2-1, the complete variable domain is DSGVTQTPKHLITATGQRVTLRCSPRSGDLSVYWYQQSLDQGLQFLIQYYNGEERAKGNILERFSAQQFPDLHSELNLSSLELGDSALYFCASSVGQEGYNEQFFGPGTRLTVL.

The chain carries TRBV5-4 and TRBJ2-7, with TRBD1 identical over 8 bases. This CDR3 comprises 14 residues. CDR1 is SGHNT and CDR2 is YYREEE in the germline V gene (reference sequence). With 4 bases clipped from V and 1 base from J, the junction kept 4 bases outside the gene matches. The CDR3 bases are TGTGCCAGCAGCCCAGGGACAGGTTCCTACGAGCAGTACTTC. This codes for CASSPGTGSYEQYF.

V is TRBV5-1 and J is TRBJ2-5; TRBD2 matches 7 bases. With 0 bases clipped from V and 5 bases from J, the junction kept 10 bases outside the gene matches. The germline V gene has CDR1 SGHRS and CDR2 YFSETQ. CDR3 size: 16 residues. CDR3 DNA: TGCGCCAGCAGCTTGGAGGCTAGCGGAGGATGGGAGACCCAGTACTTC. Residues: CASSLEASGGWETQYF.

The chain links TRBV28 to TRBJ1-6; D unresolved. The germline V gene encodes CDR1 MDHEN and CDR2 SYDVKM. The CDR3 loop spans 15 amino acids. The V end lost 5 bases, the J end lost 2 bases, and 10 bases lay between the germline ends. The CDR3 loop reads CASSGFGAYNSPLHF. The CDR3 DNA reads TGTGCCAGCAGTGGATTCGGGGCCTATAATTCACCCCTCCACTTT.

The chain joins TRBV5-1 to TRBJ2-7; 8 nucleotides agree with TRBD1. From germline, CDR1 is SGHRS and CDR2 YFSETQ. J was trimmed by 3 bases and V by 0 bases; bases with no gene match: 2. The CDR3 has 14 amino acids. CDR3 loop: CASSLGDRIYEQYF. DNA for the CDR3: TGCGCCAGCAGCTTGGGGGACAGGATCTACGAGCAGTACTTC.

The CDR3 sequence: CASSSGGGETQYF. The CDR3 nucleotides read TGTGCCAGCAGTTCCGGGGGAGGGGAGACCCAGTACTTC. The chain recombines TRBV28 with TRBJ2-5; 7 bases fit TRBD2. Trimming cost V 4 bases and J 5 bases; bases outside gene matches: 4. CDR1 is MDHEN, CDR2 SYDVKM, per germline. This CDR3 spans 13 amino acids.

In this sample, this clone turned up once. V is TRBV30 and J is TRBJ1-1; 8 bases are shared with TRBD1. V lost 5 bases to trimming and J lost 0 bases; unmatched junction nucleotides: 8. Looked up from germline, CDR1 is GTSNPN and CDR2 is SVGIG (reference sequence). The CDR3 is 15 amino acids. CDR3 in amino acids: CAWGVQGVMNTEAFF. The CDR3 DNA sequence: TGTGCCTGGGGGGTACAGGGGGTGATGAACACTGAAGCTTTCTTT.

There are many counts of this clone. The rearrangement links TRBV6-1 to TRBJ1-3; a possible D gene is TRBD1 (5 bases). The V end was cut by 3 bases, the J end by 1 base, with 7 bases between. In germline, CDR1 is MNHNS, CDR2 SASEGT. The CDR3 is 14 amino acids. The CDR3 sequence: CASSEGPSGNTIYF. The CDR3, as DNA: TGTGCCAGCAGTGAGGGGCCTTCTGGAAACACCATATATTTT.

This clone was detected only once. This sequence joins TRBV6-1 and TRBJ1-1, with TRBD1 matching over 8 bases. V lost 4 bases, J lost 1 base, and 2 bases stayed unmatched. Germline V gives CDR1 MNHNS, CDR2 SASEGT. The CDR3 loop spans 14 amino acids. CDR3 nucleotide sequence: TGTGCCAGCAGTGGGACAGGGAAGAACACTGAAGCTTTCTTT. Amino acids: CASSGTGKNTEAFF.

V is TRBV9 and J is TRBJ1-1; TRBD1 might be the D (5 bases). Trimming removed 0 bases at V and 3 bases at J, with 12 bases between. The germline V gene has CDR1 SGDLS and CDR2 YYNGEE. This CDR3 region has 15 residues. The CDR3, as DNA: TGTGCCAGCAGCGTAGAGGGACTGGTGGACACTGAAGCTTTCTTT. This translates into CASSVEGLVDTEAFF.

The chain combines TRBV6-4 with TRBJ1-3, with 8 bases that match TRBD1. The germline gives CDR1 MRHNA, CDR2 SNTAGT. The CDR3 has 18 residues. With V trimmed by 2 bases and J by 4 bases, 13 bases remained unmatched. The CDR3 is CASSDRQGALSPGNTIYF. In nucleotides, the CDR3 is TGTGCCAGCAGTGACCGGCAGGGGGCCCTATCACCAGGAAACACCATATATTTT.

This clone was recorded once. The genes are TRBV11-2 and TRBJ1-1; D remains ambiguous. V lost 1 base and J lost 4, with 13 bases in between. The germline CDR1 and CDR2 sequences are SGHAT and FQNNGV. CDR3 length equals 15 residues. CDR3: CASSLGTGVTTEAFF. The CDR3 nucleotides are TGTGCCAGCAGCTTAGGAACCGGGGTTACCACTGAAGCTTTCTTT.

CDR3 in DNA: TGTGCCAGCAGTGAAATACTAGCGGGAGCCTACAATGAGCAGTTCTTC. Translated, it gives CASSEILAGAYNEQFF. The chain combines TRBV6-1 with TRBJ2-1; TRBD2 aligns across 11 bases. The CDR3 runs to 16 residues. Germline loops: CDR1 MNHNS, CDR2 SASEGT. V gave up 2 bases and J gave up 2 bases; unmatched junction bases: 2.

A single count supports this clone. CDR3: CASGRGTMNTEAFF. The CDR3 DNA reads as TGTGCCTCTGGTCGGGGGACCATGAACACTGAAGCTTTCTTT. This chain joins TRBV6-5 and TRBJ1-1; maybe TRBD1 (5 bases). Trimming took 11 bases from V and 0 from J, leaving 16 bases between them. Germline V lookup: CDR1 MNHEY, CDR2 SVGAGI. There are 14 residues in the CDR3.

J is TRBJ2-7 and V is TRBV28; 8 nucleotides match TRBD1. The junction had 11 bases not matched to a gene; V was cut back by 4 bases and J by 6 bases. From germline, CDR1 is MDHEN and CDR2 SYDVKM. The CDR3 is 15 residues long. CDR3 in amino acids: CASSSLGQAPGEQYF. CDR3 nucleotides: TGTGCCAGCAGTTCCCTGGGACAGGCCCCGGGCGAGCAGTACTTC.

This chain links TRBV7-6 with TRBJ2-1, with D hard to call. Germline V gives CDR1 SGHVS, CDR2 FNYEAQ. This CDR3 has 15 residues. Trimming stripped 3 bases from V and 7 bases from J, with 16 bases between. For the CDR3, the DNA is TGTGCCAGCAGCTTGGTCGCTGGGCCGGTTAATGAGCAGTTCTTC. Protein sequence: CASSLVAGPVNEQFF.

The V gene is TRBV7-6, the J gene TRBJ2-5, with D possibly matching TRBD2 (6 bases). Germline CDR1 is SGHVS and CDR2 is FNYEAQ. The CDR3 runs to 13 residues. Trimming pared 5 bases from V and 3 bases from J, leaving 10 bases between. As DNA, the CDR3 is TGTGCCAGCAGCCTGGGACTGGAAGAGACCCAGTACTTC. Amino acids: CASSLGLEETQYF.

This clone has at least ten counts. The V call is TRBV7-2, the J call TRBJ1-3, with D possibly being TRBD1 (5 bases). The CDR3 extends over 17 amino acids. Germline CDR1 and CDR2: SGHTA and FQGNSA. Trimming stripped 5 bases from V and 0 bases from J, with 17 bases between. The CDR3 here is CASSQPGDVRSGNTIYF. CDR3 DNA sequence: TGTGCCAGCAGCCAGCCGGGGGACGTTCGCTCTGGAAACACCATATATTTT. Looking up the rest from reference TRBV7-2 and TRBJ1-3 gives the full variable domain: GAGVSQSPSNKVTEKGKDVELRCDPISGHTALYWYRQSLGQGLEFLIYFQGNSAPDKSGLPSDRFSAERTGGSVSTLTIQRTQQEDSAVYLCASSQPGDVRSGNTIYFGEGSWLTVV.

CDR3 DNA: TGTGCCAGCTCACCAGCGGGATCGGGTTACGAGCAGTACTTC. Amino acid sequence: CASSPAGSGYEQYF. The chain joins TRBV18 to TRBJ2-7, with D perhaps TRBD2 (6 bases). V was clipped by 2 bases and J by 4 bases, with 12 bases between them. Germline CDR1 is KGHSH and CDR2 is LQKENI. This CDR3 is 14 amino acids long.

The genes are TRBV18 and TRBJ2-4; D is uncertain. In germline, CDR1 is KGHSH, CDR2 LQKENI. CDR3 size: 18 residues. The ends were cut back, 6 bases at V and 0 bases at J, with 21 bases in the middle. In DNA, the CDR3 is TGTGCCAGCTCCCTGAACCCTTTAGCCAGCTTAGCCAAAAACATTCAGTACTTC. It codes for CASSLNPLASLAKNIQYF.

This chain joins TRBV7-8 and TRBJ2-7; the D gene is possibly TRBD1 (5 bases). The germline V and J ends were trimmed by 2 bases and 3 bases, with 8 bases remaining between them. CDR1 and CDR2 (germline): SGHVS, FQNEAQ. The CDR3 length is 13 residues. CDR3 bases: TGTGCCAGCAGCTTAAGTCAGGGCTACGAGCAGTACTTC. Its translation: CASSLSQGYEQYF.

V and J are TRBV28 and TRBJ1-2, with a possible D match to TRBD1 (5 bases). Deletions cut 6 bases from V and 5 bases from J, with 13 bases between. This CDR3 has 13 amino acids. Germline-derived CDR1 and CDR2 are MDHEN and SYDVKM. The CDR3 loop is CASSDSTRYGYTF. The CDR3 bases are TGTGCCAGCAGCGACAGCACCCGTTATGGCTACACCTTC.

This clone has just a few counts. The genes are TRBV11-2 and TRBJ2-5; D not resolved. The germline gives CDR1 SGHAT, CDR2 FQNNGV. This CDR3 region has 18 residues. V lost 1 base, J lost 0 bases, and 18 bases lay in between. Here the CDR3 reads CASSLVPLLKINQETQYF. CDR3 nucleotides: TGTGCCAGCAGCTTAGTCCCTTTACTCAAAATTAACCAAGAGACCCAGTACTTC.

Of note for this clone: Germline and junction disagree at one end, which may indicate a read error. This rearrangement joins TRBV28 to TRBJ2-4; TRBD1 agrees at 10 bases. The CDR3 runs 16 residues. Germline V gene sequence: CDR1 MDHEN, CDR2 SYDVKM. The DNA of the CDR3 is TGTGCCAGCAGTAAGCCGACAGGGGGCAGGAGGAACAGTCAGTACTTC. It is translated as CASSKPTGGRRNSQYF.

The chain is built from TRBV28 and TRBJ2-5, with 7 bases fitting TRBD2. Germline V CDR1 and CDR2: MDHEN, SYDVKM. V dropped 8 bases and J dropped 5; count of bases not matched to a gene: 17. The CDR3 is made up of 16 amino acids. Here the CDR3 reads CASSPEGRGERETQYF. In DNA form, the CDR3 reads TGTGCCAGCTCACCGGAGGGGAGGGGAGAGCGGGAGACCCAGTACTTC.

CDR3 loop: CASTGSTTHYEQYF. CDR3 bases: TGCGCCAGCACCGGATCGACTACCCACTACGAGCAGTACTTC. The chain is built from TRBV5-1 and TRBJ2-7; D is possibly TRBD2 (5 bases). CDR1 and CDR2 (germline): SGHRS, YFSETQ. Deletions cut 6 bases from V and 3 bases from J, with 16 bases between. This CDR3 spans 14 amino acids.

This clone was counted a few times. V and J are TRBV19 and TRBJ1-5, with TRBD1 identical over 7 bases. CDR1 is LNHDA, CDR2 SQIVND, per germline (reference sequence). Unmatched junction bases numbered 10, after V lost 5 bases and J lost 9 bases. The CDR3 has 14 residues. Here the CDR3 DNA reads TGTGCCAGTAGTTGGGGACAGAGTTACGGGCCCCAGCATTTT. This encodes CASSWGQSYGPQHF.

The chain couples TRBV27 to TRBJ1-2; 9 bases agree with TRBD1. V was clipped by 4 bases and J by 8 bases; unmatched bases: 11. This CDR3 has 15 residues. CDR1 and CDR2 from the germline V gene are MNHEY and SMNVEV (reference sequence). DNA for the CDR3: TGTGCCAGCAGTTGGACCTCCGGGACAGGGAACGGCTACACCTTC. It encodes CASSWTSGTGNGYTF.

This sequence joins TRBV9 and TRBJ1-4; possibly TRBD1 for D (6 bases). Germline values: CDR1 SGDLS, CDR2 YYNGEE. V lost 1 base to trimming and J lost 2 bases, with 21 bases between them. This CDR3 has 19 residues. DNA of the CDR3: TGTGCCAGCAGCGTAAGGGCGGGGGGCCCTTCGGACACTAATGAAAAACTGTTTTTT. Encoded protein: CASSVRAGGPSDTNEKLFF.

Only a few counts were recorded for this clone. Other DNA sequences in this specimen translate into the identical CDR3. The chain's CDR3 is CASSLVRGAGNTIYF. As DNA, the CDR3 is TGTGCCAGCAGCTTAGTTCGGGGGGCTGGAAACACCATATATTTT. The chain joins TRBV7-8 to TRBJ1-3; TRBD1 is a possible D gene (5 bases). Trimming pared 1 base from V and 2 bases from J, leaving 9 bases between. This CDR3 has 15 amino acids. Germline loops: CDR1 SGHVS, CDR2 FQNEAQ.

The CDR3 spells CASSLLAGVSYEQYF. For the CDR3, the DNA is TGTGCCAGCAGCTTACTAGCGGGGGTCTCCTACGAGCAGTACTTC. The chain has TRBV7-9 and TRBJ2-7; 10 bases match TRBD2. CDR3 length: 15 residues. V lost 2 bases, J lost 0 bases, and 1 base stayed unmatched. Germline values: CDR1 SEHNR, CDR2 FQNEAQ (reference sequence).

The rearrangement uses TRBV28 and TRBJ1-2; possible D gene TRBD1, 6 bases. Per the germline V gene, CDR1 is MDHEN and CDR2 is SYDVKM. This CDR3 has 14 amino acids. V lost 8 bases, J lost 0 bases, and 13 bases lay in between. The CDR3, as DNA: TGTGCCAGCGCCGACCAGGGGTCTAACTATGGCTACACCTTC. Protein product: CASADQGSNYGYTF.